The rows below give T cell receptor beta chains drawn from one sample of a study of T cell repertoires in cytomegalovirus infection. TCRdb called the reads again in MiXCR, with one record for every CDR3 protein. The sample shows 150,000 to 200,000 distinct CDR3 sequences, around an eighth of them seen only once. Sequencing was carried out using PBMCs. Source of these receptors: a human donor in good health (CMV status not recorded). Some clones in this sample may be carry-over from other donors' samples. Both conserved end residues are part of each CDR3. The D gene is left open where the match is weak. Clone size is shown for a subset of rows, as once, few, many or a class of expanded clone.

V: TRBV2
size: NA
J: TRBJ1-5
D: NA
CDR3: CASSEIAGNQPQHF
DNA: TGTGCCAGCAGTGAAATAGCGGGGAATCAGCCCCAGCATTTT

V: TRBV11-3
size: many
J: TRBJ2-2
D: TRBD1
CDR3: CASSLTGRTGELFF
DNA: TGTGCCAGCAGCTTGACAGGGCGCACCGGGGAGCTGTTTTTT

V: TRBV28
size: few
J: TRBJ2-1
D: TRBD2
CDR3: CASSFGDYKNEQFF
DNA: TGTGCCAGCAGTTTTGGGGACTATAAAAATGAGCAGTTCTTC

V: TRBV7-6
size: many
J: TRBJ2-5
D: NA
CDR3: CASSLGFSREQETQYF
DNA: TGTGCCAGCAGCTTAGGGTTCAGCAGGGAACAAGAGACCCAGTACTTC

V: TRBV6-6
size: NA
J: TRBJ2-1
D: NA
CDR3: CASSEGRVYNNEQFF
DNA: TGTGCCAGCAGTGAGGGGCGGGTGTACAACAATGAGCAGTTCTTC

V: TRBV19
size: NA
J: TRBJ1-1
D: TRBD1
CDR3: CASSLDRVVTEAFF
DNA: TGTGCCAGCTCTCTCGACAGGGTAGTTACTGAAGCTTTCTTT

V: TRBV6-1
size: many
J: TRBJ1-2
D: TRBD1
CDR3: CASSHSRETGVFYYGYTF
DNA: TGTGCCAGCAGTCACTCAAGGGAGACAGGGGTATTCTACTATGGCTACACCTTC

V: TRBV13
size: NA
J: TRBJ2-5
D: NA
CDR3: CASSPRGSRETQYF
DNA: TGTGCCAGCAGCCCACGAGGTAGTCGGGAGACCCAGTACTTC

V: TRBV28
size: many
J: TRBJ2-1
D: TRBD2
CDR3: CASIRGRANEQFF
DNA: TGTGCCAGCATCCGCGGGAGGGCTAATGAGCAGTTCTTC

V: TRBV18
size: NA
J: TRBJ1-6
D: NA
CDR3: CASSPPGKRGNSPLHF
DNA: TGTGCCAGCTCACCACCGGGGAAAAGGGGTAATTCACCCCTCCACTTT

V: TRBV6-4
size: many
J: TRBJ2-7
D: NA
CDR3: CASSEKGSSEQYF
DNA: TGTGCCAGCAGTGAGAAGGGGTCGAGCGAGCAGTACTTC

V: TRBV28
size: many
J: TRBJ1-5
D: NA
CDR3: CASSSTRDIGQPQHF
DNA: TGTGCCAGCAGTTCCACCAGGGACATTGGCCAGCCCCAGCATTTT

V: TRBV4-1
size: NA
J: TRBJ1-5
D: TRBD1
CDR3: CASSPGQFNQPQHF
DNA: TGCGCCAGCAGCCCGGGACAGTTCAATCAGCCCCAGCATTTT

V: TRBV30
size: few
J: TRBJ1-3
D: NA
CDR3: CAKAGEANTIYF
DNA: TGTGCCAAGGCGGGGGAAGCAAACACCATATATTTT

V: TRBV7-9
size: few
J: TRBJ1-1
D: TRBD1
CDR3: CASSSSSGQSNTEAFF
DNA: TGTGCCAGCAGCTCATCCTCGGGACAGTCGAACACTGAAGCTTTCTTT

V: TRBV6-5
size: few
J: TRBJ2-3
D: NA
CDR3: CASSPPEKKGGLGTDTQYF
DNA: TGTGCCAGCAGCCCACCGGAGAAGAAGGGGGGGCTCGGCACAGATACGCAGTATTTT

V: TRBV20-1
size: NA
J: TRBJ2-7
D: NA
CDR3: CSALSWSGTYEQYF
DNA: TGCAGTGCTTTAAGTTGGTCAGGGACCTACGAGCAGTACTTC

V: TRBV10-3
size: few
J: TRBJ2-3
D: NA
CDR3: CAISESALDGDTQYF
DNA: TGTGCCATCAGTGAGTCGGCTCTAGACGGGGATACGCAGTATTTT

V: TRBV3-1
size: few
J: TRBJ1-6
D: TRBD1
CDR3: CASSHKGQGANSPLHF
DNA: TGTGCCAGCAGCCACAAAGGACAGGGGGCGAACTCACCCCTCCACTTT

V: TRBV28
size: NA
J: TRBJ1-1
D: NA
CDR3: CASSLLVRGNTEAFF
DNA: TGTGCCAGCAGTTTATTGGTGAGAGGGAACACTGAAGCTTTCTTT

V: TRBV28
size: many
J: TRBJ2-1
D: NA
CDR3: CASSPPPTVNEQFF
DNA: TGTGCCAGCAGTCCCCCTCCGACCGTCAATGAGCAGTTCTTC

V: TRBV7-9
size: NA
J: TRBJ1-5
D: TRBD1
CDR3: CASSRQGRDDQPQHF
DNA: TGTGCCAGCAGCCGACAGGGAAGGGACGATCAGCCCCAGCATTTT

V: TRBV6-1
size: NA
J: TRBJ1-1
D: NA
CDR3: CASPVGVEAFF
DNA: TGTGCCAGTCCCGTGGGGGTTGAAGCTTTCTTT

V: TRBV28
size: few
J: TRBJ2-6
D: NA
CDR3: CASRISGANVLTF
DNA: TGTGCCAGCCGCATCTCTGGGGCCAACGTCCTGACTTTC

V: TRBV28
size: many
J: TRBJ1-6
D: NA
CDR3: CASNDQGLPNSPLHF
DNA: TGTGCCAGCAACGACCAGGGGCTGCCAAATTCACCCCTCCACTTT

V: TRBV7-9
size: few
J: TRBJ1-4
D: NA
CDR3: CASSFRRGATNEKLFF
DNA: TGTGCCAGCAGCTTTCGCCGAGGGGCAACTAATGAAAAACTGTTTTTT

V: TRBV5-6
size: few
J: TRBJ2-7
D: TRBD1
CDR3: CASSRGRKGAHEQYF
DNA: TGTGCCAGCAGCCGTGGGAGAAAGGGGGCCCACGAGCAGTACTTC

V: TRBV28
size: many
J: TRBJ2-7
D: NA
CDR3: CASSLIFRQVSSYEQYF
DNA: TGTGCCAGCAGTCTTATTTTCCGCCAGGTATCATCCTACGAGCAGTACTTC

V: TRBV18
size: few
J: TRBJ2-2
D: NA
CDR3: CASSPLKGYTGELFF
DNA: TGTGCCAGCTCACCTCTAAAGGGGTACACCGGGGAGCTGTTTTTT

V: TRBV14
size: NA
J: TRBJ2-2
D: NA
CDR3: CASSQGAVTGELFF
DNA: TGTGCCAGCAGCCAGGGAGCGGTCACCGGGGAGCTGTTTTTT

V: TRBV7-9
size: NA
J: TRBJ2-3
D: NA
CDR3: CASSPHWSTDTQYF
DNA: TGTGCCAGCAGCCCACATTGGAGCACAGATACGCAGTATTTT

V: TRBV11-2
size: NA
J: TRBJ1-4
D: NA
CDR3: CASAGGEKLFF
DNA: TGTGCCAGCGCCGGGGGAGAAAAACTGTTTTTT

V: TRBV4-1
size: many
J: TRBJ1-1
D: NA
CDR3: CASSQDTGPGTEAFF
DNA: TGCGCCAGCAGCCAAGATACGGGCCCGGGTACTGAAGCTTTCTTT

V: TRBV28
size: few
J: TRBJ2-5
D: NA
CDR3: CASRPAMGGHGTQYF
DNA: TGTGCCAGCAGACCAGCCATGGGGGGCCACGGGACCCAGTACTTC

V: TRBV6-2/TRBV6-3
size: NA
J: TRBJ2-1
D: NA
CDR3: CASSLRAENEQFF
DNA: TGTGCCAGCAGTCTTAGGGCGGAAAATGAGCAGTTCTTC

V: TRBV7-8
size: many
J: TRBJ2-5
D: NA
CDR3: CASSSESRAETQYF
DNA: TGTGCCAGCAGCAGCGAATCCAGGGCCGAGACCCAGTACTTC

V: TRBV28
size: few
J: TRBJ1-2
D: TRBD1
CDR3: CASRPPDRGYGYTF
DNA: TGTGCCAGCAGACCACCAGACAGGGGGTATGGCTACACCTTC

V: TRBV12-3/TRBV12-4
size: many
J: TRBJ1-2
D: NA
CDR3: CASSPGLGYTF
DNA: TGTGCCAGCAGCCCAGGACTTGGCTACACCTTC

V: TRBV12-5
size: NA
J: TRBJ1-2
D: NA
CDR3: CASGLVQYYGYTF
DNA: TGTGCTAGTGGTTTGGTCCAATACTATGGCTACACCTTC

V: TRBV4-2
size: few
J: TRBJ2-1
D: TRBD2
CDR3: CASSPAGGRDNEQFF
DNA: TGTGCCAGCAGCCCCGCGGGAGGTAGGGACAATGAGCAGTTCTTC

V: TRBV7-2
size: many
J: TRBJ2-3
D: TRBD2
CDR3: CASSLIRLAGGAVTQYF
DNA: TGTGCCAGCAGCTTAATCCGACTAGCGGGAGGGGCAGTTACGCAGTATTTT

V: TRBV28
size: many
J: TRBJ1-3
D: NA
CDR3: CASSPGLSGNTIYF
DNA: TGTGCCAGCAGCCCAGGCCTCTCTGGAAACACCATATATTTT

V: TRBV12-3/TRBV12-4
size: NA
J: TRBJ1-3
D: NA
CDR3: CASRLPGRNTIYF
DNA: TGTGCCAGCAGACTACCGGGTAGAAACACCATATATTTT

V: TRBV28
size: many
J: TRBJ1-1
D: NA
CDR3: CASSTNPGTEAFF
DNA: TGTGCCAGCAGTACCAATCCCGGAACTGAAGCTTTCTTT

V: TRBV7-2
size: many
J: TRBJ2-7
D: TRBD1
CDR3: CASSLRIGGYYEQYF
DNA: TGTGCCAGCAGTCTCAGGATAGGGGGCTACTACGAGCAGTACTTC

V: TRBV29-1
size: NA
J: TRBJ1-1
D: TRBD1
CDR3: CSVEPQGVNTEAFF
DNA: TGCAGCGTTGAACCCCAGGGGGTGAACACTGAAGCTTTCTTT

V: TRBV7-2
size: many
J: TRBJ2-5
D: TRBD2
CDR3: CASSPPAGRQETQYF
DNA: TGTGCCAGCAGCCCCCCAGCGGGGAGACAAGAGACCCAGTACTTC

V: TRBV20-1
size: few
J: TRBJ2-7
D: TRBD1
CDR3: CSATPDRKGPRGYEQYF
DNA: TGCAGTGCTACCCCGGACAGGAAAGGGCCTAGGGGATACGAGCAGTACTTC

V: TRBV28
size: NA
J: TRBJ1-6
D: NA
CDR3: CASTTGRNSPLHF
DNA: TGTGCCAGCACCACAGGGCGTAATTCACCCCTCCACTTT